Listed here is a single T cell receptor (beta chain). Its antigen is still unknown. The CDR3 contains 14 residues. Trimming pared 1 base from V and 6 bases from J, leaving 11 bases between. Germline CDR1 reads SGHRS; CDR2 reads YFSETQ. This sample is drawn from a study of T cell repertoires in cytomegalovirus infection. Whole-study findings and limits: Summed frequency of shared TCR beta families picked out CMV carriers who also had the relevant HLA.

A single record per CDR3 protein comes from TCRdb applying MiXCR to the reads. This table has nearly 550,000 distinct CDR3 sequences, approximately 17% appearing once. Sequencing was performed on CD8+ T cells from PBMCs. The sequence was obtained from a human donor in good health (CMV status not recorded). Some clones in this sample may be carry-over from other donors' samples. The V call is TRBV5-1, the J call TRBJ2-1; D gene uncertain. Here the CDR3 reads CASSLSQAANEQFF. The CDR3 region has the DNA TGCGCCAGCAGCTTGTCGCAGGCGGCCAATGAGCAGTTCTTC.